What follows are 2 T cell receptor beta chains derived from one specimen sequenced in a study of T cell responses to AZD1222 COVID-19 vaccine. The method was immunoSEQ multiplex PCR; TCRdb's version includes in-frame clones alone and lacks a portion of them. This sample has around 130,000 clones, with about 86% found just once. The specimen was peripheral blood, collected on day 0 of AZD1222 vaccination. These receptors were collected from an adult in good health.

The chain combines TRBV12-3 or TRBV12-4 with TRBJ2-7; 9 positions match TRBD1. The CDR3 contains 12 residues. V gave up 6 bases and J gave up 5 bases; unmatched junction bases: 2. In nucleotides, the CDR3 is TGTGCCAGCAGGACAGGGGGACACGAGCAGTACTTC. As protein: CASRTGGHEQYF.

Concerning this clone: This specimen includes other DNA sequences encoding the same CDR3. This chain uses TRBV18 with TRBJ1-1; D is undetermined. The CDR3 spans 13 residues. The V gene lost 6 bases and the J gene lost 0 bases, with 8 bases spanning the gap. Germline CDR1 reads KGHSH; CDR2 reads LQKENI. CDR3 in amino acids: CASSSDMNTEAFF. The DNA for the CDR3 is TGTGCCAGCTCTTCTGACATGAACACTGAAGCTTTCTTT. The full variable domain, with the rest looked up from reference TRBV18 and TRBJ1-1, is NAGVMQNPRHLVRRRGQEARLRCSPMKGHSHVYWYRQLPEEGLKFMVYLQKENIIDESGMPKERFSAEFPKEGPSILRIQQVVRGDSAAYFCASSSDMNTEAFFGQGTRLTVV.